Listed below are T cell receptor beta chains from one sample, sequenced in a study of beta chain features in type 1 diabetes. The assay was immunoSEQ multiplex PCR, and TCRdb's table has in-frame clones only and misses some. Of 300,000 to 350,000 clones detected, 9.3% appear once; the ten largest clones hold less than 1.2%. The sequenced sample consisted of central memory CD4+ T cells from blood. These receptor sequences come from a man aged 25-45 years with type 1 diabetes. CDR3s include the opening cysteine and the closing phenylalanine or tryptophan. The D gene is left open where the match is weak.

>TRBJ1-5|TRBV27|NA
CASSREGNQPQHF
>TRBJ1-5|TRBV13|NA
CASSLGPQPQHF
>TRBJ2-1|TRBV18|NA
CASSPPYRQVEQFF
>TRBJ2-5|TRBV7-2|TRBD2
CASSTGLAGGQGTQYF
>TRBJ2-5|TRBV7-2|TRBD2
CASSPPGGQETQYF
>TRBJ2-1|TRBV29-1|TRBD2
CSAPGGGPSGYNEQFF
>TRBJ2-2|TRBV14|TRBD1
CASSHPRDSGNTGELFF
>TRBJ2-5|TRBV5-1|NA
CASSLGQIQETQYF
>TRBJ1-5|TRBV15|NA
CATSREGHQPQHF
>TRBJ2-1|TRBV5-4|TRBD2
CASSSFRGGGAGEQFF
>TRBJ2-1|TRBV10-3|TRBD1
CAIRQQGANEQFF
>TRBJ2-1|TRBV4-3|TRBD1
CASSQGRGQGSNEQFF
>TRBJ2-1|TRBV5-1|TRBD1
CASSSTGDLYNEQFF
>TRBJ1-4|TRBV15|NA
CATSTRLGEKLFF
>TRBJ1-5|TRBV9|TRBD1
CASSVVTPDRGFNQPQHF
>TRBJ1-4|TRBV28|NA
CASSRPGEKLFF
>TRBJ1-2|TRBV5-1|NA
CASSPGRIYGYTF
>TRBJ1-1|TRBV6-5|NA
CASSNRANQAFF
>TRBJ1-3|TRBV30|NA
CAWSRDGGSGNTIYF
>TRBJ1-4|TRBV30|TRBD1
CAWSVKTGHEKLFF
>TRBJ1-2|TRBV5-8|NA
CASSSYWGSGAQGYTF
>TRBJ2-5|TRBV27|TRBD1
CASSTQQGSGETQYF
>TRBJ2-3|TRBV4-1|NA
CASSQDQTTDTQYF
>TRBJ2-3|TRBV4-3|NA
CASSQEGTDTQYF
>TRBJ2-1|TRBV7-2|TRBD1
CASSLVGQGYNEQFF
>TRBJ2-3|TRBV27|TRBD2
CASSLRLAGGTLSTDTQYF
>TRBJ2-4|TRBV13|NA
CASSELGEKGKNIQYF
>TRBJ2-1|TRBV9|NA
CASSVGTGTNNEQFF
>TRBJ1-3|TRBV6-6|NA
CASSSLGVSGNTIYF
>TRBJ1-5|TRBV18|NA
CASSRAGNRDQPQHF
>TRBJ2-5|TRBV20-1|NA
CSASLETQYF
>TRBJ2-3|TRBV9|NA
CASSPRILASTDTQYF
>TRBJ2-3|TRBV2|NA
CASRGRRETDTQYF
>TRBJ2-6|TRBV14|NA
CASSQGANVLTF
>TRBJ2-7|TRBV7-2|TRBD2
CASSLLAGDWQYF
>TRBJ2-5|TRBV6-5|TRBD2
CASSRAGGLGETQYF
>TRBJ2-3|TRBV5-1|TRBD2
CASSSRISGGATDTQYF
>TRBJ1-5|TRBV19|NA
CASSMVERNQPQHF
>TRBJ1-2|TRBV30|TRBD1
CAWSGGQGYGYTF